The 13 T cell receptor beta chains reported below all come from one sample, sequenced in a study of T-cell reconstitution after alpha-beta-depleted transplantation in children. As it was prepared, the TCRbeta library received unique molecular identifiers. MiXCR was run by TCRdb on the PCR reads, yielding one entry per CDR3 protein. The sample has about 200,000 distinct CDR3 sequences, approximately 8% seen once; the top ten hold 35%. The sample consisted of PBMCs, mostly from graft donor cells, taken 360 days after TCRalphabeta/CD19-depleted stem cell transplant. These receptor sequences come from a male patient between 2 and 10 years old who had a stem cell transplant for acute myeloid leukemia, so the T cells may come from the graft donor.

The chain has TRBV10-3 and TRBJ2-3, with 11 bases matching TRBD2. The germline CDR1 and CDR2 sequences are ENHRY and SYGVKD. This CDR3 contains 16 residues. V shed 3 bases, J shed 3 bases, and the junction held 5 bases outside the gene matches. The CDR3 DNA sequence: TGTGCCATCAGTGACGGACTAGCGGGTGGAACAGATACGCAGTATTTT. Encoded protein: CAISDGLAGGTDTQYF.

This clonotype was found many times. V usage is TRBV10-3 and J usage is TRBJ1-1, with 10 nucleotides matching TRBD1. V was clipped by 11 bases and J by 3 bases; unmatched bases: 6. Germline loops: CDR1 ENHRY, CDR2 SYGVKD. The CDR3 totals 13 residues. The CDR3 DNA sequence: TGTGCCGTCGACAGGGGGCGGGACACTGAAGCTTTCTTT. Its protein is CAVDRGRDTEAFF.

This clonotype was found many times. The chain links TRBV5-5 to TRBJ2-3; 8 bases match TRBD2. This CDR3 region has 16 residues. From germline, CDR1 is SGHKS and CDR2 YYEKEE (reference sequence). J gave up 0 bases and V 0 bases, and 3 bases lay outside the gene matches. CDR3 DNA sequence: TGTGCCAGCAGCTTGGGCGGGACTAGTAGCACAGATACGCAGTATTTT. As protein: CASSLGGTSSTDTQYF.

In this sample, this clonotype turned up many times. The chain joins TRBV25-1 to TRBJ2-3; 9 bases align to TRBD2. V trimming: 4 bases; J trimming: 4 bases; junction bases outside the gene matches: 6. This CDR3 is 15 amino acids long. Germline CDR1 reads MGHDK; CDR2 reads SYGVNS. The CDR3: CASSGAGGSADTQYF. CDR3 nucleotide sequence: TGTGCCAGCAGTGGCGCGGGGGGGTCAGCAGATACGCAGTATTTT. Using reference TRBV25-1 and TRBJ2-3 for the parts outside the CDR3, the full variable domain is EADIYQTPRYLVIGTGKKITLECSQTMGHDKMYWYQQDPGMELHLIHYSYGVNSTEKGDLSSESTVSRIRTEHFPLTLESARPSHTSQYLCASSGAGGSADTQYFGPGTRLTVL.

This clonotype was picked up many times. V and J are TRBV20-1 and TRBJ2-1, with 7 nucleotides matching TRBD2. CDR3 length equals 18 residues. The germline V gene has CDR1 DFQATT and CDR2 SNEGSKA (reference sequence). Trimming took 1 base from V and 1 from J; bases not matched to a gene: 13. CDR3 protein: CSARVGEGLLLSYNEQFF. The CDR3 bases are TGCAGTGCTAGAGTGGGGGAGGGACTACTTTTATCCTACAATGAGCAGTTCTTC.

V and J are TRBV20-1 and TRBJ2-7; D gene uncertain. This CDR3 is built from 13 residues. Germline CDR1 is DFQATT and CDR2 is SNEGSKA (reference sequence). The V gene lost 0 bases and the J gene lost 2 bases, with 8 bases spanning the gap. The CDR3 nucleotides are TGCAGTGCTAGAGATCGACTCACCTACGAGCAGTACTTC. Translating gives CSARDRLTYEQYF.

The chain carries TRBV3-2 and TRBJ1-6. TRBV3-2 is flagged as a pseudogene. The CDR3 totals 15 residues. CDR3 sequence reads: CASRGTGINNSPLHF. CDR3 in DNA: TGTGCCAGCAGAGGAACCGGGATTAATAATTCACCCCTCCACTTT.

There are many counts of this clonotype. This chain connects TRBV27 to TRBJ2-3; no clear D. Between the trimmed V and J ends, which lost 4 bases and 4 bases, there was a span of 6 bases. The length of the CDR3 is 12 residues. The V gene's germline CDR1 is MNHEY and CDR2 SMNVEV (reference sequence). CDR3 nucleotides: TGTGCCAGCAGTTCGGGCGCAGATACGCAGTATTTT. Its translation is CASSSGADTQYF.

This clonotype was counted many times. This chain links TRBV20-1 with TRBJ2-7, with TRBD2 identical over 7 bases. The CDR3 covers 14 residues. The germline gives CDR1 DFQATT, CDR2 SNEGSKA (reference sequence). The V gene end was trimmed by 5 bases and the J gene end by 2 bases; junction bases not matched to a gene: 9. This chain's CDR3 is CSACGRNIPYEQYF. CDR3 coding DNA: TGCAGTGCTTGCGGGAGAAATATCCCCTACGAGCAGTACTTC.

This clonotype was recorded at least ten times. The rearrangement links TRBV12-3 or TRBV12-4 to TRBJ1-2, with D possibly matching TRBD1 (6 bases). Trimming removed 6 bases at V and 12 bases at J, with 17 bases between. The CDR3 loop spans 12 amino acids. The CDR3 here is CASRGDIRFHTF. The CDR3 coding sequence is TGTGCCAGCAGAGGGGACATTAGGTTCCACACCTTC.

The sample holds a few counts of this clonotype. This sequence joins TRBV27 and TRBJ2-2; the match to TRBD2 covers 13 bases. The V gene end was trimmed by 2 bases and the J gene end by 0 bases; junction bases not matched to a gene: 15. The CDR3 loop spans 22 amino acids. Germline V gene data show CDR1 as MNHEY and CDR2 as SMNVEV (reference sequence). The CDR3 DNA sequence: TGTGCCAGCAGTTTACGACCCCCAACTAGCGGGAGGGCCCCATCGAACACCGGGGAGCTGTTTTTT. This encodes CASSLRPPTSGRAPSNTGELFF.

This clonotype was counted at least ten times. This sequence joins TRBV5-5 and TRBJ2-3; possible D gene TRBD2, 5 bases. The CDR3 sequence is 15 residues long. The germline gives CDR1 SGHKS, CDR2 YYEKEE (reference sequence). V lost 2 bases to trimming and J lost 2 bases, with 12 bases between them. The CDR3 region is CASSLLDLVTDTQYF. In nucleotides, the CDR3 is TGTGCCAGCAGCTTACTAGACTTAGTCACAGATACGCAGTATTTT.

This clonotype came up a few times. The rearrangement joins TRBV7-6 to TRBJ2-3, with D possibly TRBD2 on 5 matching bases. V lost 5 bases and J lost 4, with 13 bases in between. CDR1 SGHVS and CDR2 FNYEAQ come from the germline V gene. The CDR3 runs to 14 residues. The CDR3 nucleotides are TGTGCCAGCAGCCCCGCGGGTTGGGCAGATACGCAGTATTTT. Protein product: CASSPAGWADTQYF.